These 8 T cell receptor beta chains were sequenced from one sample in a study of blood T cell repertoires in COVID-19 (dated by TCRdb to about 2020). Receptor libraries were prepared by the immunoSEQ multiplex PCR assay. TCRdb carries this immuneACCESS record with in-frame sequences only. Its versions omit some clonotypes, under half of them owing to an unresolved V gene in the studies checked, with the rest unexplained. Within this sample are about 59,000 clones, with around four fifths of them counted one time only. Around 12% of the sample belongs to the ten largest clones. Sequencing used peripheral blood. All receptors derive from a man aged 80 or over with acute or convalescent COVID-19.

This clone showed up just once. This CDR3 is CASSFGQNTGELFF. The CDR3 DNA sequence: TGTGCCAGCAGCTTCGGACAAAACACCGGGGAGCTGTTTTTT. V usage is TRBV11-3 and J usage is TRBJ2-2; TRBD1 is a possible D gene (5 bases). Germline CDR1 SGHNT, CDR2 YENEEA. The CDR3 consists of 14 residues. V lost 3 bases, J lost 2 bases, and 7 bases lay in between.

The rearrangement uses TRBV11-2 and TRBJ2-3; 8 nucleotides agree with TRBD2. The CDR3 is 16 amino acids. The V gene end was trimmed by 4 bases and the J gene end by 1 base; junction bases not matched to a gene: 7. Germline CDR1 SGHAT, CDR2 FQNNGV. This CDR3 reads CASSSRTSPGTDTQYF. The CDR3 nucleotides are TGTGCCAGCAGCTCCCGGACTAGCCCTGGCACAGATACGCAGTATTTT.

V and J are TRBV11-3 and TRBJ2-1, with D perhaps TRBD1 (6 bases). Trimming cost V 5 bases and J 3 bases, with 11 bases left between them. In germline, CDR1 is SGHNT, CDR2 YENEEA. The CDR3 spans 14 residues. The CDR3 DNA follows: TGTGCCAGCAGCCCCCGGACAGTCTACAATGAGCAGTTCTTC. This gives the protein CASSPRTVYNEQFF.

The chain has TRBV4-1 and TRBJ2-1; 13 bases match TRBD2. Germline-derived CDR1 and CDR2 are MGHRA and YSYEKL. The CDR3 is 16 amino acids. The junction had 5 bases not matched to a gene; V was cut back by 1 base and J by 8 bases. CDR3 bases: TGCGCCAGCAGCCAAGGAGGACTAGCGGGAGTCCATGAGCAGTTCTTC. This codes for CASSQGGLAGVHEQFF.

The chain couples TRBV5-4 to TRBJ2-7; 9 bases line up with TRBD1. There are 15 residues in the CDR3. V was clipped by 4 bases and J by 3 bases; unmatched bases: 8. CDR1 is SGHNT, CDR2 YYREEE, per germline (reference sequence). The CDR3 loop is CASSVGQGLGYEQYF. The CDR3 nucleotides are TGTGCCAGCAGCGTGGGACAGGGTCTTGGCTACGAGCAGTACTTC.

This chain uses TRBV6-1 with TRBJ2-7; 7 nucleotides agree with TRBD1. J gave up 2 bases and V 5 bases, and 3 bases lay outside the gene matches. CDR1 is MNHNS and CDR2 is SASEGT in the germline V gene. This CDR3 contains 13 residues. The CDR3 sequence: CASSLGQTYEQYF. In nucleotides, the CDR3 is TGTGCCAGCAGTCTGGGACAGACCTACGAGCAGTACTTC.

This clone was recorded a few times. The chain carries TRBV18 and TRBJ2-7; TRBD1 matches 11 bases. V lost 3 bases, J lost 5 bases, and 3 bases stayed unmatched. The CDR3 extends over 14 amino acids. Germline loops: CDR1 KGHSH, CDR2 LQKENI. CDR3 nucleotides: TGTGCCAGCTCACCGGGGACAGGGGGTAACGAGCAGTACTTC. Translated, it gives CASSPGTGGNEQYF.

CDR3 coding DNA: TGTGCCAGCAGGCGACAGGGAATCACCGACCAACTGTTTTTT. Amino acid sequence: CASRRQGITDQLFF. The chain carries TRBV2 and TRBJ1-4, with 7 bases that match TRBD1. The J segment lost 12 bases and the V segment lost 6 bases, leaving 13 bases of the junction unmatched. This CDR3 has 14 residues. Germline CDR1 and CDR2: SNHLY and FYNNEI.